This T cell receptor (beta chain) was sequenced in a study of shared clonotypes between healthy human individuals (dated by TCRdb to the early 2020s). About the full investigation: Two women and three men aged 18 to 49 years were included in the cohort. For each donor, CD4 naive and CD4 memory were each given three plates, CD8 naive was given two plates, and CD8 memory was given one plate. To estimate repertoire size and how much clonotype sharing occurs between individuals, the study deeply sequenced the blood TCR repertoires of 5 or 6 healthy adults. To increase sequencing depth and limit assay-specific biases, TCR repertoire library preparation and sequencing were carried out by different laboratories using diverse techniques. Per donor, leukapheresis produced somewhere between about 0.94 and 9 billion PBMCs. General findings and caveats noted by the study authors: Larger estimated clonotype richness was generally found for naive subsets than for memory subsets. Across four donors, about 4.5% of naive CD4, around 3.3% of naive CD8, approximately 2.5% of memory CD4, and 0.4% of memory CD8 clonotypes were shared. Incomplete sequencing was indicated by rarefaction of sorted-subset datasets, despite the large sequencing depth. Because the study included a small number of donors, the genetic and exposure-history diversity represented was limited. Pairwise subsampling indicated that sequencing depth was expected to affect the degree of clonotype sharing among donors. Clonotypes shared by all four sorted-subset donors showed higher generation probabilities than non-shared clonotypes. Sampling was restricted to blood, and TCR repertoires in tissue are likely to differ from TCR repertoires in blood.

Donors were healthy HIV-negative adults with no recently reported acute infections or vaccinations. Every donor was a Caucasian adult residing in Nashville, Tennessee, USA. CD4+ T cells were enriched by magnetic negative selection, after which naive cells were positively selected on CD45RA and the negative fraction was taken as the memory subset. Blood was obtained by leukapheresis, after which PBMCs were separated by Ficoll-Histopaque density gradient centrifugation and cryopreserved in liquid nitrogen vapor phase. Purity and quantity of every magnetically sorted T cell population were checked by analytical flow cytometry. Genomic DNA was isolated from every sorted fraction and measured by UV absorbance on a Nanodrop 2000c. TCR CDR3 regions were amplified from genomic DNA by multiplex PCR using the deep immunoSEQ assay. For each cell subset, the extracted genomic DNA was distributed evenly across all wells of several immunoSEQ 96-well plates, and each plate served as one replicate. Each replicate PCR for sorted subsets received approximately 220 ng genomic DNA, equal to about 30,000 T cell genomes. Purified libraries were measured with a Qubit 3.0 fluorometer, size-checked on a Bioanalyzer 2100, and measured again with the KAPA Library Quantification kit. Every immunoSEQ 96-well plate was sequenced on a separate single-read 150-cycle Illumina NextSeq 550 flow cell. In the original analysis: The immunoSEQ output contained only junctional sequences without quality scores, so filtering could not match that applied to full-length reads. Sequences were annotated with PyIR, a Python wrapper for IgBLAST v1.9, using IMGT germline references to assign V/J genes and CDR3. Any read was removed if the V/J assignment was weak (E-value above 1e-6), the CDR3 was missing, or the read contained stop codons, out-of-frame junctions, or ambiguous translated residues. A V3J clonotype was defined by an identical inferred V gene, J gene, and CDR3 amino acid sequence. To compute the percentage overlap between repertoires, the number of shared unique clonotypes was divided by the size of the smaller repertoire. Repertoire richness was assessed with RTK rarefaction, the Chao1 estimator, and Recon v2.1 estimates of unobserved clonotypes. OLGA was used to compute generation probabilities for all TCRbeta clonotypes that the gDNA method yielded from a handful of donors. The source is immuneACCESS, and TCRdb retained only in-frame sequences with V and J called. Part of the clones is not carried over; for the studies checked, unresolved V genes explain less than half of this, and the remainder is unexplained. D and trimming come from the DNA, and the V and J calls and clone size come from that table. The sample yields 1.6 million or so clones; approximately 98.5% were counted once. About 0.34% of the sample goes to the ten largest clones.

Germline trimming: 0 bases from V, 12 bases from J; junction bases outside gene matches: 11. CDR1 and CDR2 are drawn from the germline V gene: SGHVS, FQNEAQ. The CDR3 holds 16 amino acids from the cysteine to the phenylalanine. Only CDR3 DNA is held: 48 bases, read in frame from base 1. A note on this clone: Its target antigen remains unknown. The sample holds no much larger clone one base away, and base qualities are not on file.

Sequencing used naive CD4+ T cells sorted from blood. The cell subset or site label corresponds to: CD45RA+ positively selected. The TCR comes from a man aged 25-45 years in good health. The V and J genes are TRBV7-8 and TRBJ2-1; 10 of the junction bases match TRBD1. The nucleotide sequence is TGTGCCAGCAGCTTAGCTTGGACAGGGGGATTCGTTGGGCAGTTCTTC. It is translated as CASSLAWTGGFVGQFF.